These 25 T cell receptor beta chains came from one sample sequenced in a study of cytomegalovirus exposure and HLA in healthy donors. Here immunoSEQ multiplex PCR was the method, and the copy in TCRdb shows in-frame clones only, minus some. The sample has over 150,000 clones; around 84% are singletons. Material: PBMCs. All receptors come from a human donor in good health.

V usage is TRBV18 and J usage is TRBJ1-4, with 10 bases fitting TRBD1. With V trimmed by 4 bases and J by 7 bases, 6 bases remained unmatched. CDR1 is KGHSH, CDR2 LQKENI, per germline. This CDR3 has 15 residues. Written as DNA, the CDR3 is TGTGCCAGCTCACGGACCGGGACAGGGGCTGAAAAACTGTTTTTT. This translates into CASSRTGTGAEKLFF.

The chain employs TRBV15 and TRBJ2-5, with D possibly matching TRBD1 (6 bases). V was shortened by 0 bases and J by 7 bases, with 12 bases between the two germline ends. The germline gives CDR1 LNHNV, CDR2 YYDKDF (reference sequence). CDR3 length: 14 amino acids. This CDR3 is CATSRDQGMGTQYF. The DNA of the CDR3 is TGTGCCACCAGCAGAGATCAGGGGATGGGGACCCAGTACTTC.

The rearrangement joins TRBV2 to TRBJ2-1; D not certain. The CDR3 length is 11 residues. Trimming left V 4 bases short and J 5 bases short, with 3 bases between. Germline V CDR1 and CDR2: SNHLY, FYNNEI. CDR3: CASSANNEQFF. The CDR3 DNA reads TGTGCCAGCAGTGCCAACAATGAGCAGTTCTTC.

With respect to this clone: Other DNA sequences in this specimen translate into the identical CDR3. CDR3 sequence (DNA): TGTGCCAGCAGGGGACAACTCAATCAGCCCCAGCATTTT. This gives the protein CASRGQLNQPQHF. This chain links TRBV6-5 with TRBJ1-5; possible D gene TRBD1, 6 bases. The CDR3 length is 13 residues. Germline V lookup: CDR1 MNHEY, CDR2 SVGAGI. V was clipped by 6 bases and J by 3 bases, with 9 bases between them.

The rearrangement links TRBV27 to TRBJ1-3; TRBD1 aligns across 8 bases. Germline assignment: CDR1 MNHEY and CDR2 SMNVEV (reference sequence). Trimming removed 5 bases from V and 9 bases from J; junction bases left unmatched: 6. This CDR3 has 13 amino acids. CDR3 protein: CASSPQGTGTIYF. CDR3 DNA: TGTGCCAGCAGTCCCCAGGGGACAGGCACCATATATTTT.

Turning to this clone: This same CDR3 is encoded by further DNA sequences in the sample. This chain connects TRBV20-1 to TRBJ1-2; tentative D call: TRBD1 (5 bases). There are 11 residues in the CDR3. Per the germline V gene, CDR1 is DFQATT and CDR2 is SNEGSKA (reference sequence). Trimming took 2 bases from V and 4 from J, leaving 5 bases between them. CDR3 DNA: TGCAGTGCTAGACAGGGCTATGGCTACACCTTC. Translated: CSARQGYGYTF.

J is TRBJ1-2 and V is TRBV7-9; D remains unclear. Germline V gene lookup returns CDR1 SEHNR and CDR2 FQNEAQ (reference sequence). This CDR3 is built from 16 residues. V was cut by 1 base and J by 3 bases, with 15 bases left in between. The CDR3 DNA is TGTGCCAGCAGCTTAGGAATATTGGAGACGGACTATGGCTACACCTTC. It yields the protein CASSLGILETDYGYTF.

The chain carries TRBV6-4 and TRBJ2-1, with D possibly matching TRBD2 (6 bases). V was pared by 0 bases and J by 4 bases, with 13 bases between. The germline V gene has CDR1 MRHNA and CDR2 SNTAGT. The CDR3 covers 16 residues. The CDR3 DNA is TGTGCCAGCAGTGACTCGGCTGCTAGCGTATACAATGAGCAGTTCTTC. Translated, it gives CASSDSAASVYNEQFF.

This chain connects TRBV5-6 to TRBJ2-5; D is ambiguous. The germline CDR1 and CDR2 sequences are SGHDT and YYEEEE. The CDR3 sequence is 14 residues long. Trimming left V 2 bases short and J 1 base short, with 9 bases between. Written as DNA, the CDR3 is TGTGCCAGCAGCTTTTGGGCGCTCCAAGAGACCCAGTACTTC. It specifies CASSFWALQETQYF.

V is TRBV5-6 and J is TRBJ1-1, with 7 positions matching TRBD1. Germline V gene data show CDR1 as SGHDT and CDR2 as YYEEEE. The CDR3 spans 12 residues. J lost 3 bases, V lost 7 bases, and 3 bases had no gene match. The CDR3 region is CASSTGDTEAFF. CDR3 sequence (DNA): TGTGCCAGCTCTACAGGGGACACTGAAGCTTTCTTT. The full variable domain, completed using reference TRBV5-6 and TRBJ1-1, is DAGVTQSPTHLIKTRGQQVTLRCSPKSGHDTVSWYQQALGQGPQFIFQYYEEEERQRGNFPDRFSGHQFPNYSSELNVNALLLGDSALYLCASSTGDTEAFFGQGTRLTVV.

This chain joins TRBV5-4 and TRBJ2-7; TRBD1 aligns across 8 bases. The length of the CDR3 is 18 residues. V was pared by 0 bases and J by 6 bases, with 17 bases of the junction left unmatched. Germline lookup yields CDR1 SGHNT and CDR2 YYREEE (reference sequence). CDR3 protein: CASSLDPITRDRFREQYF. In DNA form, the CDR3 reads TGTGCCAGCAGCTTGGATCCCATCACTCGGGACAGGTTCCGCGAGCAGTACTTC.

The J gene is TRBJ2-5, the V gene TRBV2; D is perhaps TRBD1 (7 bases). The CDR3 loop spans 16 amino acids. The V end lost 6 bases, the J end lost 5 bases, and 22 bases lay between the germline ends. Looked up from germline, CDR1 is SNHLY and CDR2 is FYNNEI. The CDR3 loop reads CASRGGDRGPVETQYF. The CDR3 DNA reads TGTGCCAGCAGGGGCGGGGACAGAGGTCCAGTTGAGACCCAGTACTTC.

This clone appeared a single time. The chain recombines TRBV18 with TRBJ1-2; D gene ambiguous. The length of the CDR3 is 15 residues. The germline V gene has CDR1 KGHSH and CDR2 LQKENI. Trimming shortened V by 6 bases and J by 4 bases, and 18 bases separated the two germline ends. The CDR3 protein is CASSREGLYSYGYTF. The DNA of the CDR3 is TGTGCCAGCTCCCGCGAAGGCCTTTACAGCTATGGCTACACCTTC.

This rearrangement joins TRBV6-1 to TRBJ1-1; 7 nucleotides align to TRBD1. Looked up from germline, CDR1 is MNHNS and CDR2 is SASEGT. The J segment lost 5 bases and the V segment lost 7 bases, leaving 10 bases of the junction unmatched. CDR3 size: 14 residues. DNA of the CDR3: TGTGCCAGCAACCGCGACAGGGTAAGGACTGAAGCTTTCTTT. This gives the protein CASNRDRVRTEAFF.

There are a few counts of this clone. This rearrangement joins TRBV19 to TRBJ1-2; 8 positions agree with TRBD1. The CDR3 length is 15 residues. In germline, CDR1 is LNHDA, CDR2 SQIVND (reference sequence). V shed 4 bases and J 4 bases; nucleotides not matched to a gene: 8. For the CDR3, the DNA is TGTGCCAGTAGTACTCTCCAGGGGGCCCGCTATGGCTACACCTTC. Translation gives CASSTLQGARYGYTF.

The V and J genes are TRBV5-4 and TRBJ1-5; D not certain. The CDR3 is made up of 15 amino acids. CDR1 is SGHNT, CDR2 YYREEE, per germline (reference sequence). Trimming stripped 4 bases from V and 0 bases from J, with 11 bases between. CDR3 DNA: TGTGCCAGCAGCCTAGACCCTACTAGCAATCAGCCCCAGCATTTT. Its translation: CASSLDPTSNQPQHF.

The V gene is TRBV15, the J gene TRBJ2-7; no definite D call. This CDR3 spans 15 amino acids. Germline V gene sequence: CDR1 LNHNV, CDR2 YYDKDF (reference sequence). V gave up 4 bases and J gave up 0 bases, with 13 bases separating them. CDR3 DNA: TGTGCCACCAGCACGACAAGAGAAAACTCCTACGAGCAGTACTTC. Residues: CATSTTRENSYEQYF.

The J gene is TRBJ2-7, the V gene TRBV2; D is possibly TRBD1 (6 bases). V gave up 5 bases and J gave up 5 bases, with 13 bases separating them. CDR1 is SNHLY and CDR2 is FYNNEI in the germline V gene. This CDR3 comprises 13 residues. The CDR3 spells CASSLRQVHEQYF. Written as DNA, the CDR3 is TGTGCCAGCAGTTTGCGACAGGTACACGAGCAGTACTTC.

The chain has TRBV7-9 and TRBJ2-1, with 10 bases matching TRBD2. The CDR3 extends over 16 amino acids. Unmatched junction bases numbered 7, after V lost 6 bases and J lost 2 bases. Germline V CDR1 and CDR2: SEHNR, FQNEAQ (reference sequence). The CDR3 region is CASRSSGRLAYNEQFF. The DNA for the CDR3 is TGTGCCAGCAGATCTAGCGGGAGACTCGCCTACAATGAGCAGTTCTTC.

The V and J genes are TRBV2 and TRBJ1-2; weak D call: TRBD1 (6 bases). Germline V gene lookup returns CDR1 SNHLY and CDR2 FYNNEI. There are 10 residues in the CDR3. Trimming cost V 9 bases and J 8 bases, with 10 bases left between them. In DNA form, the CDR3 reads TGTGCCAGTCAGCAGGGGGGCTACACCTTC. It is translated as CASQQGGYTF.

The chain joins TRBV18 to TRBJ1-2; D gene unclear. The ends were cut back, 4 bases at V and 6 bases at J, with 12 bases in the middle. The CDR3 runs 13 residues. Per the germline V gene, CDR1 is KGHSH and CDR2 is LQKENI. DNA of the CDR3: TGTGCCAGCTCACAGATGGGCGGGGATGGCTACACCTTC. As protein: CASSQMGGDGYTF.

The V and J genes are TRBV19 and TRBJ2-4; 7 bases are a match to TRBD2. Germline V gene lookup returns CDR1 LNHDA and CDR2 SQIVND (reference sequence). V gave up 7 bases and J gave up 0 bases; unmatched junction bases: 15. The CDR3 totals 18 residues. CDR3 DNA sequence: TGTGCCAGTACCGCCACCGGACGACTAGCTCTAGCCAAAAACATTCAGTACTTC. Translation: CASTATGRLALAKNIQYF.

The rearrangement links TRBV6-4 to TRBJ2-3, with D tentatively TRBD2 (6 bases). This CDR3 has 15 residues. V lost 5 bases and J 2 bases, leaving 14 bases between the germline ends. CDR1 is MRHNA and CDR2 is SNTAGT in the germline V gene. CDR3 sequence (DNA): TGTGCCAGCAGTCCGGACGGGGGAGCCACAGATACGCAGTATTTT. This codes for CASSPDGGATDTQYF.

This clone was observed a handful of times. This chain uses TRBV4-1 with TRBJ2-7; D may be TRBD1 (5 bases). Germline CDR1 reads MGHRA; CDR2 reads YSYEKL. V was cut by 3 bases and J by 1 base, with 16 bases left in between. This CDR3 spans 16 amino acids. In DNA form, the CDR3 reads TGCGCCAGCAGCCATAGTGGACGACAGATATCCTACGAGCAGTACTTC. This translates into CASSHSGRQISYEQYF.

The V and J genes are TRBV27 and TRBJ2-5; TRBD2 agrees at 16 bases. The CDR3 consists of 18 residues. Germline CDR1 reads MNHEY; CDR2 reads SMNVEV (reference sequence). Trimming at V came to 5 bases and at J to 4 bases, leaving 10 bases not matched to a gene. Written as DNA, the CDR3 is TGTGCCAGCAGTCCCCCGGGACTAGCGGGAGGGTCCTTAGAGACCCAGTACTTC. It yields the protein CASSPPGLAGGSLETQYF.